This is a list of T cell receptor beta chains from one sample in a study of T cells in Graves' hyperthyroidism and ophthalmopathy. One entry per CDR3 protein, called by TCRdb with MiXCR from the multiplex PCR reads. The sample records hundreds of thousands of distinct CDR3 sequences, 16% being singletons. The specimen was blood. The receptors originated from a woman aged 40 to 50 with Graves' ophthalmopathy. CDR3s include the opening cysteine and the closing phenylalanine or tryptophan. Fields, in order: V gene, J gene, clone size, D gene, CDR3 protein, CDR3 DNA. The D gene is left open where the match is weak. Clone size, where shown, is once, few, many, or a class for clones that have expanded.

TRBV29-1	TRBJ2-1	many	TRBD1	CSALTGGFSYNEQFF	TGCAGCGCGCTGACAGGGGGCTTTTCCTACAATGAGCAGTTCTTC
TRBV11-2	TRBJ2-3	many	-	CASSNLGRTSTDTQYF	TGTGCCAGCAGTAACCTTGGGCGTACTAGCACAGATACGCAGTATTTT
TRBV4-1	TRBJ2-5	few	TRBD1	CASSQIMTGGDETQYF	TGCGCCAGCAGCCAAATCATGACAGGGGGCGACGAGACCCAGTACTTC
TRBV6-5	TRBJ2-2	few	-	CASSYSNPGGNTGELFF	TGTGCCAGCAGTTACTCGAATCCCGGGGGGAACACCGGGGAGCTGTTTTTT
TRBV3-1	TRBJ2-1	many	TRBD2	CASSQDGGGGYNEQFF	TGTGCCAGCAGCCAAGATGGAGGCGGGGGGTACAATGAGCAGTTCTTC
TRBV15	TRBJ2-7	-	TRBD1	CATSATPGQGGDNEQYF	TGTGCCACCAGCGCCACACCCGGACAGGGGGGGGACAATGAGCAGTACTTC
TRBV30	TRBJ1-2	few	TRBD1	CAWGGQIGGYTF	TGTGCCTGGGGGGGACAGATCGGTGGCTACACCTTC
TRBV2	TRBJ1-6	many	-	CASKRGGSPLHF	TGTGCCAGCAAAAGAGGAGGTTCACCCCTCCACTTT
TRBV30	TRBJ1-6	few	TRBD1	CAWSIGQGGSPLHF	TGTGCCTGGAGTATCGGACAGGGAGGTTCACCCCTCCACTTT
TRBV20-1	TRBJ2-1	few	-	CSARRPGENNEQFF	TGCAGTGCTAGAAGGCCAGGGGAGAACAATGAGCAGTTCTTC
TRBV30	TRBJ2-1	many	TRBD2	CAWRLAGAYNEQFF	TGTGCCTGGAGACTAGCGGGGGCCTACAATGAGCAGTTCTTC
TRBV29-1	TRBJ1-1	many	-	CSVVNTEAFF	TGCAGCGTTGTTAACACTGAAGCTTTCTTT
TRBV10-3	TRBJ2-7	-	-	CAIRTGYGQYF	TGTGCCATCAGAACAGGGTACGGGCAGTACTTC
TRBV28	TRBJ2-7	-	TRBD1	CASRLWTGFSYEQYF	TGTGCCAGCAGGCTTTGGACAGGGTTCTCCTACGAGCAGTACTTC
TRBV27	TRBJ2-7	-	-	CASGRGEQYF	TGTGCCAGCGGACGCGGCGAGCAGTACTTC
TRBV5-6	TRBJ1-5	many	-	CASSSSGQPQHF	TGTGCCAGCAGCTCATCGGGTCAGCCCCAGCATTTT
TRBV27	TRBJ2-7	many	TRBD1	CASSYQGAQNHEQYF	TGTGCCAGCAGTTACCAGGGGGCTCAAAACCACGAGCAGTACTTC
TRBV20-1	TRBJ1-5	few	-	CSARLGADQPQHF	TGCAGTGCTAGACTGGGGGCGGATCAGCCCCAGCATTTT
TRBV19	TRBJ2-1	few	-	CASGGLYSSYNEQFF	TGTGCCAGCGGAGGACTTTATAGCTCCTACAATGAGCAGTTCTTC
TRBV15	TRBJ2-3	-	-	CATSRGQGPDTQYF	TGTGCCACCAGCAGAGGGCAGGGGCCAGATACGCAGTATTTT
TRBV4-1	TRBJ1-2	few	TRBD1	CASSQAAGGYGYTF	TGCGCCAGCAGCCAAGCGGCAGGGGGCTATGGCTACACCTTC
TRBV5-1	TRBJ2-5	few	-	CASSLFASAAEETQYF	TGCGCCAGCAGCTTGTTTGCCTCGGCAGCTGAAGAGACCCAGTACTTC
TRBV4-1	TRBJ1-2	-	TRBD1	CASSQDTGGGYGYTF	TGCGCCAGCAGCCAAGACACAGGGGGCGGCTATGGCTACACCTTC
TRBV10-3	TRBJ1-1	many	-	CATQLGPGDTEAFF	TGTGCCACGCAACTCGGGCCGGGGGACACTGAAGCTTTCTTT
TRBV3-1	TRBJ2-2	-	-	CASSQDQELFF	TGTGCCAGCAGCCAAGACCAGGAGCTGTTTTTT
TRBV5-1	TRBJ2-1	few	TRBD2	CASSWALAGGDNEQFF	TGCGCCAGCAGCTGGGCGCTAGCGGGAGGAGACAATGAGCAGTTCTTC
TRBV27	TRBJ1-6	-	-	CASSLGVLGPNSPLHF	TGTGCCAGCAGTTTAGGGGTCCTGGGCCCTAATTCACCCCTCCACTTT
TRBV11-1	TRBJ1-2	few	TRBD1	CASSSPGQGAIGYTF	TGTGCCAGCAGCTCTCCCGGACAGGGTGCCATCGGCTACACCTTC
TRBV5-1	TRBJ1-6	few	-	CASSLETLGSPLHF	TGCGCCAGCAGCTTGGAGACTTTGGGGTCACCCCTCCACTTT
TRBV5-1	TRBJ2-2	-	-	CASSPLVEITGELFF	TGCGCCAGCAGCCCTTTAGTGGAGATCACCGGGGAGCTGTTTTTT
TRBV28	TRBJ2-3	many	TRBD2	CASTQTGTSEITDTQYF	TGTGCCAGCACCCAAACAGGGACTAGCGAAATCACAGATACGCAGTATTTT
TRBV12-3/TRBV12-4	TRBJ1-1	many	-	CASSLRSRPNTEAFF	TGTGCCAGCAGTTTAAGGTCGCGACCTAACACTGAAGCTTTCTTT
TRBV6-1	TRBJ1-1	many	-	CASSDPAGALNAEAFF	TGTGCCAGCAGTGATCCGGCAGGGGCCCTGAACGCTGAAGCTTTCTTT
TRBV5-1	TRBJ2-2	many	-	CASRLGTTNTGELFF	TGCGCCAGCAGGCTCGGGACAACGAACACCGGGGAGCTGTTTTTT
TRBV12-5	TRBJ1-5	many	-	CASGAVGQPQHF	TGTGCTAGTGGTGCCGTGGGTCAGCCCCAGCATTTT
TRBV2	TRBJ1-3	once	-	CASSFTGTTSGNTIYF	TGTGCCAGCAGCTTTACCGGGACAACCTCTGGAAACACCATATATTTT
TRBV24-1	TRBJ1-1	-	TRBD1	CATGQGADTEAFF	TGTGCCACCGGACAGGGGGCTGACACTGAAGCTTTCTTT
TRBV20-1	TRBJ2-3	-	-	CSVIGTWDRAPNTQYF	TGCAGTGTTATAGGGACTTGGGATCGGGCACCGAATACGCAGTATTTT
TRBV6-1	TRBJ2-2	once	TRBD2	CASSEALGRVELFF	TGTGCCAGCAGTGAAGCACTGGGGAGGGTGGAGCTGTTTTTT
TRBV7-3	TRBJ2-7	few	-	CASSLTAQADEQYF	TGTGCCAGCAGCTTAACGGCACAAGCAGACGAGCAGTACTTC
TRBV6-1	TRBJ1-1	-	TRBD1	CASSTGTGDTEAFF	TGTGCCAGCAGTACCGGGACAGGGGACACTGAAGCTTTCTTT
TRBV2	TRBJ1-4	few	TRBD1	CASSEEGTGNEKLFF	TGTGCCAGCAGTGAAGAGGGGACAGGGAATGAAAAACTGTTTTTT
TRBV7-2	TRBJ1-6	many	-	CASSTDSSYNSPLHF	TGTGCCAGCAGCACCGACAGCTCCTATAATTCACCCCTCCACTTT
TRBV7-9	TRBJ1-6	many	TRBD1	CASTSGTGSSPLHF	TGTGCCAGCACCTCCGGGACAGGGAGCTCACCCCTCCACTTT
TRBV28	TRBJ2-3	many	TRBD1	CASRRQGRTDTQYF	TGTGCCAGCAGACGACAGGGCCGCACAGATACGCAGTATTTT
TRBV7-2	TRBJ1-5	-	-	CASSLEAAYQPQHF	TGTGCCAGCAGCTTAGAGGCAGCGTATCAGCCCCAGCATTTT
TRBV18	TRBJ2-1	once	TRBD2	CASSPSAGVNEQFF	TGTGCCAGCTCACCCTCAGCGGGAGTCAATGAGCAGTTCTTC
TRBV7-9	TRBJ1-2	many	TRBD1	CASSAQGVGYGYTF	TGTGCCAGCAGCGCACAGGGGGTTGGGTATGGCTACACCTTC
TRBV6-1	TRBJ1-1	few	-	CASRYARSNTEAFF	TGTGCCAGCAGGTATGCTCGCTCGAACACTGAAGCTTTCTTT
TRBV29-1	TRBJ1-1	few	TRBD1	CSGNRGAAEAFF	TGCAGCGGTAACAGGGGTGCTGCTGAAGCTTTCTTT
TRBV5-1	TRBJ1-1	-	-	CASSSQTNLFGAFF	TGCGCCAGCAGCTCGCAGACAAACTTATTCGGGGCTTTCTTT